This TCR beta chain was retrieved from a study of blood T cells in healthy people across ages. At the level of the study: About one barcoded beta molecule per two T cells came from capture by template switching. Findings and caveats of the study: A strong correlation between TCR beta diversity and naive T cell percentage was seen. A roughly linear fall in TCR beta diversity per million T cells was seen with increasing age.

Using a J-beta primer mix together with a sample-barcoded 5' primer, a second PCR was run for 7 to 11 cycles. Each cDNA molecule received a tag from a template-switch adaptor that had 12 random nucleotides. TCRdb ran MiXCR on the 5' RACE reads and lists one entry per CDR3 protein. The table records some 1.8 million distinct CDR3 sequences, approximately 39% of them present only once. This clonotype was observed a single time. Its antigen is unidentified. CDR3 length equals 16 residues. V was pared by 3 bases and J by 4 bases, with 18 bases between. Per germline, CDR1 LGHDT and CDR2 YNNKEL (reference sequence).

The sequenced sample consisted of blood. The receptor's source is a human donor in good health. The chain is built from TRBV3-1 and TRBJ2-5; D is possibly TRBD1 (6 bases). CDR3 nucleotides: TGTGCCAGCAGCCAGCAGGATGGCAGGGGTTTAGAGACCCAGTACTTC. Its protein is CASSQQDGRGLETQYF.